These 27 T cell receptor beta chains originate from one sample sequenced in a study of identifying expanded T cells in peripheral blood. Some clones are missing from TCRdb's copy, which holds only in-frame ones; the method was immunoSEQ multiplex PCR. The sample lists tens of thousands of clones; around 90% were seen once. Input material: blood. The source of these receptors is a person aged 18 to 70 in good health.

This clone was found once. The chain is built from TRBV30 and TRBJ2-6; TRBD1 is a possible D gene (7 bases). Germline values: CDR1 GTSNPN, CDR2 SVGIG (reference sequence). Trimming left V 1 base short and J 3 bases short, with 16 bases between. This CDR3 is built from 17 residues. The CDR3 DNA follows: TGTGCCTGGAGTGGGGGGCACAGGGGAGGTGGGGCCAACGTCCTGACTTTC. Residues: CAWSGGHRGGGANVLTF. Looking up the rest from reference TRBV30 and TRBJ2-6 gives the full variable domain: SQTIHQWPATLVQPVGSPLSLECTVEGTSNPNLYWYRQAAGRGLQLLFYSVGIGQISSEVPQNLSASRPQDRQFILSSKKLLLSDSGFYLCAWSGGHRGGGANVLTFGAGSRLTVL.

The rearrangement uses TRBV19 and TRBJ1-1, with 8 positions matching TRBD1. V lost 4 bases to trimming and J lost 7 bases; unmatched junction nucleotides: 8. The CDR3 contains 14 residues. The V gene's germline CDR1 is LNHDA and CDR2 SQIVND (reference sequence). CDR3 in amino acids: CASSRRTGYNEAFF. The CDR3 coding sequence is TGTGCCAGTAGTAGGCGGACAGGGTATAATGAAGCTTTCTTT.

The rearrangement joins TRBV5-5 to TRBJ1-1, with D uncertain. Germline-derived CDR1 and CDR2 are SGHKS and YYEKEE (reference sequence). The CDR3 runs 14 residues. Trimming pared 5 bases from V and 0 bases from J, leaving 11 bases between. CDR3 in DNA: TGTGCCAGCAGTCCCGGGATGATGAACACTGAAGCTTTCTTT. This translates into CASSPGMMNTEAFF.

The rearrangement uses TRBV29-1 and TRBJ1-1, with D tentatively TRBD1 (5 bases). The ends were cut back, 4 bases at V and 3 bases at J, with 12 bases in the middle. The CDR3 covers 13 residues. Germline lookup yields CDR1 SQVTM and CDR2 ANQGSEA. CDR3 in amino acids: CSVVVGLDTEAFF. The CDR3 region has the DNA TGCAGCGTTGTGGTGGGGCTTGACACTGAAGCTTTCTTT.

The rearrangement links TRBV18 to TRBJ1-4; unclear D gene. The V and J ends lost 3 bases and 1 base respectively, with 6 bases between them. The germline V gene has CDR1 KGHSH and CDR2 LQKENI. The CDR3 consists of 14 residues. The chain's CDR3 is CASSPGETNEKLFF. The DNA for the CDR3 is TGTGCCAGCTCACCGGGCGAAACTAATGAAAAACTGTTTTTT.

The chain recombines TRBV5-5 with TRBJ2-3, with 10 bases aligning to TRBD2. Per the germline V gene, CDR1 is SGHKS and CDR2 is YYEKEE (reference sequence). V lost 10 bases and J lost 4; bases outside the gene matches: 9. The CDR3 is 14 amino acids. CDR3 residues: CAGSSGGGADTQYF. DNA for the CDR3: TGTGCCGGATCTAGCGGGGGTGGCGCAGATACGCAGTATTTT. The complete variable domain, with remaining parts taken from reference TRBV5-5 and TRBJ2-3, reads DAGVTQSPTHLIKTRGQQVTLRCSPISGHKSVSWYQQVLGQGPQFIFQYYEKEERGRGNFPDRFSARQFPNYSSELNVNALLLGDSALYLCAGSSGGGADTQYFGPGTRLTVL.

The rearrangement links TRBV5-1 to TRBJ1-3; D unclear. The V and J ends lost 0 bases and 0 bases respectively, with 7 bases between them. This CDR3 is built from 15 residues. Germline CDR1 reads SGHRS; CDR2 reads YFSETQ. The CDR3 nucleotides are TGCGCCAGCAGCTTGGAGGCAACCTCTGGAAACACCATATATTTT. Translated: CASSLEATSGNTIYF.

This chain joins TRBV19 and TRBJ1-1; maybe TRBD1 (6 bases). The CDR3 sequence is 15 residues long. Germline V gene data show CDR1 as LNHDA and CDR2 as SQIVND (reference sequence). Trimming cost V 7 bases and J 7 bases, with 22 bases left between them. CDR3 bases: TGTGCCAGTAAAGGGGCTAGGACAGCCTATCTTGAAGCTTTCTTT. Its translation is CASKGARTAYLEAFF.

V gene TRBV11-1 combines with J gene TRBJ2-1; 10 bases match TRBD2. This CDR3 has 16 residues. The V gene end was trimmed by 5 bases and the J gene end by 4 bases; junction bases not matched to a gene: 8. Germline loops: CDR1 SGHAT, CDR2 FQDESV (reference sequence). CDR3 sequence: CASSAPGLAHYNEQFF. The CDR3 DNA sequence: TGTGCCAGCAGCGCACCGGGACTAGCGCATTACAATGAGCAGTTCTTC.

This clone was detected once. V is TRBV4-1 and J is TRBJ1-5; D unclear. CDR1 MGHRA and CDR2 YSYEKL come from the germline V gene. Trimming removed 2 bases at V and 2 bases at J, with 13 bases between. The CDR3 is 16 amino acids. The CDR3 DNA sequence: TGCGCCAGCAGCCAATTTGTAATGGGAGGCAATCAGCCCCAGCATTTT. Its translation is CASSQFVMGGNQPQHF.

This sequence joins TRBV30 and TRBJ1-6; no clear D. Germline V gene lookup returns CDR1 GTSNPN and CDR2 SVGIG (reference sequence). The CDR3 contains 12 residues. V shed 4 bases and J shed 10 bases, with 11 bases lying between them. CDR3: CAWKGKGSPLHF. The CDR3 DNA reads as TGTGCCTGGAAGGGAAAGGGCTCACCCCTCCACTTT.

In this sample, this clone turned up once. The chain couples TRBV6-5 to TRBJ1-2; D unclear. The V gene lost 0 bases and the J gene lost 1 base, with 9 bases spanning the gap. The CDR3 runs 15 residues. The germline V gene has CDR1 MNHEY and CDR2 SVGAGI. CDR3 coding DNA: TGTGCCAGCAGTTACTCCCCCCAGCGTAACTATGGCTACACCTTC. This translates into CASSYSPQRNYGYTF.

The CDR3 spells CASSVRPGGAGELFF. CDR3 DNA sequence: TGTGCCAGCAGTGTTCGGCCAGGGGGGGCCGGGGAGCTGTTTTTT. The V call is TRBV2, the J call TRBJ2-2; D tentatively fits TRBD1 or TRBD2 (7 bases each). Germline V gene data show CDR1 as SNHLY and CDR2 as FYNNEI. Trimming pared 4 bases from V and 6 bases from J, leaving 15 bases between. This CDR3 comprises 15 residues.

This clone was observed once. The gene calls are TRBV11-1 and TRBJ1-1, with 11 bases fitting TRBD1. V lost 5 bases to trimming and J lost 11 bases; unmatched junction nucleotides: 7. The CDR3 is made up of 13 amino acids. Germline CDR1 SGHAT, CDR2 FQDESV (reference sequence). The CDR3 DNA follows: TGTGCCAGCAGCACCTGGGACAGGGGGACGGCTTTCTTT. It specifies CASSTWDRGTAFF.

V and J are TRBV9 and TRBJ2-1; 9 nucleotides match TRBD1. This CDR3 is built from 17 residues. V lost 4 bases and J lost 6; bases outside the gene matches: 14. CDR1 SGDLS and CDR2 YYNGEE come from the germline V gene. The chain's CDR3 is CASSPLPGQGFSNEQFF. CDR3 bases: TGTGCCAGCAGCCCCCTGCCGGGACAGGGCTTTAGCAATGAGCAGTTCTTC.

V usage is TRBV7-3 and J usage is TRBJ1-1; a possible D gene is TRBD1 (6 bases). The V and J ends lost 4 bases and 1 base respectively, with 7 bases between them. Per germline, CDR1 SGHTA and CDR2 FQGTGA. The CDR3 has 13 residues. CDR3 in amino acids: CASSSDRNTEAFF. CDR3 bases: TGTGCCAGCAGCTCGGACAGGAACACTGAAGCTTTCTTT.

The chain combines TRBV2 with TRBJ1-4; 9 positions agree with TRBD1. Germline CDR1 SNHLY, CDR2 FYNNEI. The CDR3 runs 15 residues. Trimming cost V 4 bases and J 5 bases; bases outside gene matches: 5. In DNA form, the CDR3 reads TGTGCCAGCAGTGGCTCGGGGACAGGGAATGAAAAACTGTTTTTT. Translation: CASSGSGTGNEKLFF.

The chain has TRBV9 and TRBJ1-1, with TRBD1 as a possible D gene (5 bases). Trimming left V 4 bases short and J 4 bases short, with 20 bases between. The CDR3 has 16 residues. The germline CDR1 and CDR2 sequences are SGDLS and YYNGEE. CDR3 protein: CASSPLLHRGTTEAFF. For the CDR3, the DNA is TGTGCCAGCAGCCCCCTACTCCACCGGGGGACCACTGAAGCTTTCTTT.

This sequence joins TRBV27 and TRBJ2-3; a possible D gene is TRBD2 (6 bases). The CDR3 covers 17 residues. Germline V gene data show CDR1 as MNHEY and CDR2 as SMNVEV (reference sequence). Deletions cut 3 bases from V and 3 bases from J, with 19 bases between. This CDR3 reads CASSFIPFGGTTDTQYF. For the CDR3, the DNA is TGTGCCAGCAGTTTCATTCCTTTCGGCGGGACGACAGATACGCAGTATTTT.

The CDR3 loop reads CASSYSQGYGYTF. The CDR3 coding sequence is TGTGCCAGCAGTTACTCGCAGGGCTATGGCTACACCTTC. This chain links TRBV6-5 with TRBJ1-2; possibly TRBD1 for D (5 bases). V lost 0 bases to trimming and J lost 4 bases, with 6 bases between them. Germline-derived CDR1 and CDR2 are MNHEY and SVGAGI. CDR3 length equals 13 residues.

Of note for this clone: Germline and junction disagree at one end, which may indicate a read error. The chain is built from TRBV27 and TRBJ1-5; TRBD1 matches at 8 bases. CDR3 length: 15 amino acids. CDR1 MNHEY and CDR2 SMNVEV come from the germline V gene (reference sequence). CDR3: CASSPDRAGNRPQHF. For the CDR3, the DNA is TGTGCCAGCAGTCCGGACAGGGCGGGAAATCGGCCCCAGCATTTT.

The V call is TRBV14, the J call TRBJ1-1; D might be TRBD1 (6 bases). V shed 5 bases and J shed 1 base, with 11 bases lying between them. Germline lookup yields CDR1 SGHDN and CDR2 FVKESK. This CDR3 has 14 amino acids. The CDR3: CASSWDTKNTEAFF. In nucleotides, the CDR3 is TGTGCCAGCAGCTGGGACACCAAGAACACTGAAGCTTTCTTT.

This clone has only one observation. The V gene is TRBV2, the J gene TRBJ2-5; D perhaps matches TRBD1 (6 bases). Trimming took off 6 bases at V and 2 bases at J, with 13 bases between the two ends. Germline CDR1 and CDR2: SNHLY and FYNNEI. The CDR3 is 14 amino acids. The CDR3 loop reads CASRADSLQETQYF. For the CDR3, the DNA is TGTGCCAGCAGAGCGGACAGCCTGCAAGAGACCCAGTACTTC. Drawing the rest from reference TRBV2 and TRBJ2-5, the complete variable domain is EPEVTQTPSHQVTQMGQEVILRCVPISNHLYFYWYRQILGQKVEFLVSFYNNEISEKSEIFDDQFSVERPDGSNFTLKIRSTKLEDSAMYFCASRADSLQETQYFGPGTRLLVL.

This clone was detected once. The chain's CDR3 is CASSTQGTGNTEAFF. The CDR3 region has the DNA TGCGCCAGCAGCACCCAGGGGACAGGGAACACTGAAGCTTTCTTT. The chain links TRBV5-1 to TRBJ1-1, with 8 bases aligning to TRBD1. V lost 4 bases, J lost 1 base, and 6 bases stayed unmatched. CDR3 size: 15 residues. The V gene's germline CDR1 is SGHRS and CDR2 YFSETQ.

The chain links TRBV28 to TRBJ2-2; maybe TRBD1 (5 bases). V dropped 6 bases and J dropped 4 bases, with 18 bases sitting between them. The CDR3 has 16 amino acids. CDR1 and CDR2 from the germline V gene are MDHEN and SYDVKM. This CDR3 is CASRRTGFIGTGELFF. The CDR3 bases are TGTGCCAGCAGACGCACAGGATTTATAGGCACCGGGGAGCTGTTTTTT.

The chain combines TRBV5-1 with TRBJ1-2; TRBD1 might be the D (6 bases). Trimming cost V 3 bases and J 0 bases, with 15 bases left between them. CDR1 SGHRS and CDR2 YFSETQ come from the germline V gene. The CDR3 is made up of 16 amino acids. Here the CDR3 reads CASSSSRTASNYGYTF. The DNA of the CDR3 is TGCGCCAGCAGCTCGAGCCGGACAGCCTCTAACTATGGCTACACCTTC.

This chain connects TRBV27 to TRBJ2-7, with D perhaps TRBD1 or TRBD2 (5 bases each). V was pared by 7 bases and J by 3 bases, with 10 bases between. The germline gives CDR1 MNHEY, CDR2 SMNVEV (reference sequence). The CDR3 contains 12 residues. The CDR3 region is CASTGPRYEQYF. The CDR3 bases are TGTGCCAGCACGGGACCGCGCTACGAGCAGTACTTC.